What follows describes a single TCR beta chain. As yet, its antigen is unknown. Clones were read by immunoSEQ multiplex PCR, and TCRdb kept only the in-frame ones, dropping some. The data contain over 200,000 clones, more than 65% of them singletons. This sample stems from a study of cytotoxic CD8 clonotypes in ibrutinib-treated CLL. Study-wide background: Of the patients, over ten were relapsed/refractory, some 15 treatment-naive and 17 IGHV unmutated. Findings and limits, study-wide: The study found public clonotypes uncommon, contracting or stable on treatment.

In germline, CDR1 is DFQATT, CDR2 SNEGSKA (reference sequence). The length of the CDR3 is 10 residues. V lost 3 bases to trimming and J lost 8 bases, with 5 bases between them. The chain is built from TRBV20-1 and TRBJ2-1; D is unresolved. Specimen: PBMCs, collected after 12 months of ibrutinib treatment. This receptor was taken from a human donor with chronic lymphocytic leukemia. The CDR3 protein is CSARFDEQFF. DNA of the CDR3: TGCAGTGCTAGGTTCGATGAGCAGTTCTTC.